These 21 T cell receptor beta chains were all obtained from the same sample, sequenced in a study of spatial heterogeneity in lung cancer. TCRdb processed the 5' RACE reads anew with MiXCR; each CDR3 protein has one entry. The data show 110,000 or so distinct CDR3 sequences, about a tenth seen once. Sample time point: blood at routine non-recurrence follow-up after resection. The source was PBMCs, collected at follow-up. The receptors derive from a female donor with early-stage non-small cell lung cancer.

This clonotype was observed a handful of times. CDR3 protein: CASTPQSGTDTQYF. The CDR3, as DNA: TGTGCCAGCACCCCGCAGAGCGGCACAGATACGCAGTATTTT. The chain carries TRBV6-5 and TRBJ2-3; the D is unclear. The CDR3 totals 14 residues. The germline V gene has CDR1 MNHEY and CDR2 SVGAGI. V was trimmed by 7 bases and J by 1 base, leaving 12 bases between them.

This clonotype has a handful of counts. This chain uses TRBV7-6 with TRBJ2-1; possibly TRBD2 for D (6 bases). Germline-derived CDR1 and CDR2 are SGHVS and FNYEAQ. This CDR3 has 15 residues. V lost 1 base and J lost 10, with 17 bases in between. The CDR3, as DNA: TGTGCCAGCAGCTTAGAAGCGGGCATCTTAGGGGAGCAGTTCTTC. Translated, it gives CASSLEAGILGEQFF.

This clonotype was detected only a few times. The chain recombines TRBV7-2 with TRBJ2-2; the D is unclear. From germline, CDR1 is SGHTA and CDR2 FQGNSA. The ends were cut back, 3 bases at V and 7 bases at J, with 9 bases in the middle. CDR3 length: 13 amino acids. CDR3 nucleotide sequence: TGTGCCAGCAGCTTCGGGCTGGGCGGGGAGCTGTTTTTT. It specifies CASSFGLGGELFF.

V usage is TRBV7-9 and J usage is TRBJ2-5, with D unclear. CDR1 SEHNR and CDR2 FQNEAQ come from the germline V gene (reference sequence). The CDR3 totals 12 residues. Trimming left V 4 bases short and J 4 bases short, with 7 bases between. This CDR3 reads CASSSEPETQYF. The CDR3 nucleotides read TGTGCCAGCAGCTCCGAACCAGAGACCCAGTACTTC. Drawing the rest from reference TRBV7-9 and TRBJ2-5, the complete variable domain is DTGVSQNPRHKITKRGQNVTFRCDPISEHNRLYWYRQTLGQGPEFLTYFQNEAQLEKSRLLSDRFSAERPKGSFSTLEIQRTEQGDSAMYLCASSSEPETQYFGPGTRLLVL.

This clonotype was observed a handful of times. The gene calls are TRBV24-1 and TRBJ2-1; no firm D call. The germline gives CDR1 KGHDR, CDR2 SFDVKD. V lost 9 bases to trimming and J lost 7 bases, with 9 bases between them. The CDR3 runs 11 residues. For the CDR3, the DNA is TGTGCCACCTGGGCTGGGAATGAGCAGTTCTTC. Residues: CATWAGNEQFF.

A few counts support this clonotype. V is TRBV6-1 and J is TRBJ2-1; D might be TRBD1 or TRBD2, each matching 5 bases. Germline-derived CDR1 and CDR2 are MNHNS and SASEGT. The V end was cut by 6 bases, the J end by 1 base, with 19 bases between. The CDR3 is 17 amino acids. DNA of the CDR3: TGTGCCAGCAGAGTTCGCCGGGATCAGGGTTCCTACAATGAGCAGTTCTTC. Protein: CASRVRRDQGSYNEQFF.

This CDR3 reads CASSHKTGGAQPQHF. In nucleotides, the CDR3 is TGTGCCAGCAGCCATAAGACAGGGGGTGCTCAGCCCCAGCATTTT. The chain combines TRBV3-1 with TRBJ1-5, with 9 bases matching TRBD1. The junction had 6 bases not matched to a gene; V was cut back by 3 bases and J by 6 bases. The CDR3 totals 15 residues. CDR1 is LGHDT and CDR2 is YNNKEL in the germline V gene (reference sequence).

The table lists this clonotype with a few counts. The chain joins TRBV27 to TRBJ2-7; D is unclear. V lost 8 bases, J lost 4 bases, and 3 bases lay in between. Germline CDR1 MNHEY, CDR2 SMNVEV (reference sequence). The CDR3 covers 9 residues. CDR3 coding DNA: TGTGCCAGCTTATACGAGCAGTACGTC. This codes for CASLYEQYV.

Here the CDR3 reads CASSSTSGRRYEQYV. CDR3 sequence (DNA): TGTGCCAGCAGCTCGACTAGCGGGAGAAGATACGAGCAGTACGTC. The V and J genes are TRBV7-9 and TRBJ2-7, with 12 positions matching TRBD2. CDR1 and CDR2 (germline): SEHNR, FQNEAQ (reference sequence). There are 15 residues in the CDR3. After removal of 4 bases from V and 4 bases from J, the junction contained 5 bases not matched to a gene.

The table lists this clonotype with many counts. The V call is TRBV28, the J call TRBJ2-5; D call uncertain. This CDR3 region has 14 residues. CDR1 and CDR2 (germline): MDHEN, SYDVKM. V dropped 10 bases and J dropped 3 bases, with 18 bases sitting between them. The CDR3 protein is CATSPGLTEETQYF. CDR3 DNA sequence: TGTGCCACCAGCCCCGGCCTAACGGAAGAGACCCAGTACTTC. The full variable domain, completed using reference TRBV28 and TRBJ2-5, is DVKVTQSSRYLVKRTGEKVFLECVQDMDHENMFWYRQDPGLGLRLIYFSYDVKMKEKGDIPEGYSVSREKKERFSLILESASTNQTSMYLCATSPGLTEETQYFGPGTRLLVL.

CDR3 sequence reads: CASSPPSGRALSEQFF. The CDR3 nucleotides read TGTGCCAGCTCACCACCGAGCGGGAGGGCCCTATCTGAGCAGTTCTTC. The chain recombines TRBV18 with TRBJ2-1; 10 bases match TRBD2. There are 16 residues in the CDR3. V lost 0 bases, J lost 9 bases, and 8 bases stayed unmatched. Germline values: CDR1 KGHSH, CDR2 LQKENI.

The chain combines TRBV24-1 with TRBJ2-1, with a weak D call TRBD2 (5 bases). CDR3 size: 13 residues. Germline V gives CDR1 KGHDR, CDR2 SFDVKD. Trimming stripped 7 bases from V and 5 bases from J, with 11 bases between. In nucleotides, the CDR3 is TGTGCCACCAGGGGGAGATTGGACAATGAGCAGTTCTTC. As protein: CATRGRLDNEQFF.

This clonotype occurred many times. Sequence at one end of the junction differs from germline and may be a read error. The chain couples TRBV28 to TRBJ1-5; tentative D call: TRBD1 (6 bases). Germline V gives CDR1 MDHEN, CDR2 SYDVKM. This CDR3 comprises 15 residues. The CDR3 bases are TGTGCCAGCAGTTTCACAGGGCCCGCCGGGCAGCTCCAGCATTTT. Its protein product is CASSFTGPAGQLQHF. Full variable domain (remainder filled in from reference TRBV28 and TRBJ1-5): DVKVTQSSRYLVKRTGEKVFLECVQDMDHENMFWYRQDPGLGLRLIYFSYDVKMKEKGDIPEGYSVSREKKERFSLILESASTNQTSMYLCASSFTGPAGQLQHFGDGTRLSIL.

There are a few counts of this clonotype. This chain connects TRBV20-1 to TRBJ2-7, with no clear D. The V and J ends lost 6 bases and 3 bases respectively, with 18 bases between them. This CDR3 region has 14 residues. CDR1 is DFQATT and CDR2 is SNEGSKA in the germline V gene (reference sequence). The CDR3 loop is CSAGSHPLNYEQYF. CDR3 nucleotide sequence: TGCAGTGCCGGGTCCCACCCACTTAACTACGAGCAGTACTTC.

V usage is TRBV4-2 and J usage is TRBJ2-3; TRBD2 is a possible D gene (5 bases). Germline V gives CDR1 LGHNA, CDR2 YNFKEQ. With 2 bases removed from V and 5 bases from J, the gap between germline ends came to 17 bases. The CDR3 has 16 amino acids. CDR3 region: CASSQRGRGKQDTQYF. CDR3 DNA: TGTGCCAGCAGCCAACGCGGACGGGGAAAACAAGATACGCAGTATTTT.

This clonotype has just a few counts. The chain links TRBV29-1 to TRBJ2-1, with TRBD2 matching over 8 bases. CDR1 and CDR2 from the germline V gene are SQVTM and ANQGSEA. There are 14 residues in the CDR3. V was pared by 1 base and J by 5 bases, with 4 bases of the junction left unmatched. The CDR3 sequence: CSVEGTSSNNEQFF. The DNA of the CDR3 is TGCAGCGTTGAAGGGACTAGCAGTAACAATGAGCAGTTCTTC.

The chain joins TRBV7-3 to TRBJ2-5, with D tentatively TRBD2 (5 bases). Germline CDR1 is SGHTA and CDR2 is FQGTGA. This CDR3 has 14 amino acids. V lost 2 bases, J lost 5 bases, and 12 bases lay in between. The CDR3 DNA reads as TGTGCCAGCAGCTTAGGAGGACCGGGGGAGACCCAGTACTTC. Its translation is CASSLGGPGETQYF.

This clonotype has at least ten counts. The V and J genes are TRBV27 and TRBJ2-2; no definite D call. Per germline, CDR1 MNHEY and CDR2 SMNVEV (reference sequence). V lost 3 bases and J lost 4, with 9 bases in between. The length of the CDR3 is 14 residues. The CDR3 nucleotides are TGTGCCAGCAGTTTTCTTTCCCGCACCGGGGAGCTGTTTTTT. Its translation: CASSFLSRTGELFF.

This clonotype was seen more than once but under ten times. The gene calls are TRBV9 and TRBJ2-3, with a possible D match to TRBD2 (7 bases). The CDR3 length is 17 residues. CDR1 is SGDLS, CDR2 YYNGEE, per germline. Deletions cut 3 bases from V and 4 bases from J, with 21 bases between. The DNA for the CDR3 is TGTGCCAGCAGCGCGACCCTGTGGGGGGGCCGCCCAGATACGCAGTATTTT. Translated, it gives CASSATLWGGRPDTQYF.

V gene TRBV27 combines with J gene TRBJ1-1, with 12 bases that match TRBD1. The CDR3 spans 17 residues. Per the germline V gene, CDR1 is MNHEY and CDR2 is SMNVEV (reference sequence). The ends lost 4 bases at V and 9 bases at J; junction bases unmatched: 15. The CDR3: CASSSRRLRDRGQKAFF. CDR3 DNA: TGTGCCAGCAGTTCGCGACGGCTTCGGGACAGGGGGCAGAAAGCTTTCTTT.

This clonotype appeared a few times. V and J are TRBV2 and TRBJ2-2; D uncertain. There are 14 residues in the CDR3. Germline V CDR1 and CDR2: SNHLY, FYNNEI. Trimming took off 7 bases at V and 6 bases at J, with 15 bases between the two ends. Here the CDR3 DNA reads TGTGCCAGCACCTCGGGCCAGGTCTCCGGGGAGCTGTTTTTT. This translates into CASTSGQVSGELFF.